The 32 T cell receptor beta chains below were found in one sample sequenced in a study of T cells in Graves' hyperthyroidism and ophthalmopathy. Regions amplified from RNA transcripts were the TCR beta CDR3 regions. Using the HTBI primer set, a first-round RT-PCR was run on the TCR CDR3. TCRdb re-analysed the multiplex PCR reads in MiXCR, keeping a single row per CDR3 protein. The table lists fewer than 400,000 distinct CDR3 sequences, 25% of them singletons, with more than 60% in the top ten. Sequences were obtained from blood. These receptors all stem from a man in his fifties with Graves' hyperthyroidism.

This clonotype was seen ten or more times. The CDR3 region is CASSLGATGNPYEQYF. CDR3 in DNA: TGTGCCAGCAGTTTAGGAGCGACAGGGAACCCCTACGAGCAGTACTTC. V usage is TRBV28 and J usage is TRBJ2-7; the match to TRBD1 covers 7 bases. This CDR3 comprises 16 residues. Germline CDR1 MDHEN, CDR2 SYDVKM. V lost 2 bases, J lost 2 bases, and 9 bases stayed unmatched.

This clonotype came up many times. The CDR3 coding sequence is TGTGCCAGCAGCCAGCGACAGGGAGATGGCTACACCTTC. It encodes CASSQRQGDGYTF. The V and J genes are TRBV11-1 and TRBJ1-2; 7 bases agree with TRBD1. V lost 5 bases and J lost 6; bases outside the gene matches: 6. This CDR3 region has 13 residues. CDR1 and CDR2 from the germline V gene are SGHAT and FQDESV (reference sequence).

The gene calls are TRBV2 and TRBJ2-5, with 10 nucleotides matching TRBD2. The trim removed 8 bases at V and 1 base at J, leaving 10 bases unmatched. This CDR3 has 16 residues. The germline gives CDR1 SNHLY, CDR2 FYNNEI. The CDR3 sequence: CASGPHLAGAQETQYF. For the CDR3, the DNA is TGTGCCAGCGGACCTCACCTAGCGGGGGCCCAAGAGACCCAGTACTTC.

The gene calls are TRBV9 and TRBJ1-5; no firm D call. CDR1 and CDR2 from the germline V gene are SGDLS and YYNGEE. This CDR3 comprises 15 residues. The V end lost 3 bases, the J end lost 8 bases, and 18 bases lay between the germline ends. CDR3 coding DNA: TGTGCCAGCAGCGCGGAGCTAAGGGAGTTCGAGCCCCAGCATTTT. Translated: CASSAELREFEPQHF.

The chain links TRBV27 to TRBJ1-3; D uncertain. V was cut by 6 bases and J by 2 bases, with 8 bases left in between. The CDR3 is made up of 13 amino acids. Germline values: CDR1 MNHEY, CDR2 SMNVEV (reference sequence). DNA of the CDR3: TGTGCCAGCAGATCCATGGCTGGAAACACCATATATTTT. Protein: CASRSMAGNTIYF.

The chain carries TRBV19 and TRBJ2-1, with D perhaps TRBD1 (6 bases). V was cut by 4 bases and J by 4 bases, with 14 bases left in between. Per the germline V gene, CDR1 is LNHDA and CDR2 is SQIVND (reference sequence). The CDR3 covers 15 residues. The CDR3 DNA is TGTGCCAGTAGTAGGGGGCTAGGGCGTTACAATGAGCAGTTCTTC. It codes for CASSRGLGRYNEQFF.

The chain has TRBV12-3 or TRBV12-4 and TRBJ2-5; no reliable D call. The CDR3 loop spans 13 amino acids. V lost 2 bases, J lost 5 bases, and 9 bases lay in between. The CDR3 nucleotides read TGTGCCAGCAGTTTATCCCACCGGGAGACCCAGTACTTC. It codes for CASSLSHRETQYF.

This clonotype was picked up many times. The DNA for the CDR3 is TGTGCCAGCAGCCAAGATCTAGGTGGCTATGGCTACACCTTC. This encodes CASSQDLGGYGYTF. The chain employs TRBV3-1 and TRBJ1-2; D remains ambiguous. This CDR3 contains 14 residues. Trimming removed 0 bases from V and 4 bases from J, with 9 bases in between. Germline V gene lookup returns CDR1 LGHDT and CDR2 YNNKEL (reference sequence).

The V call is TRBV28, the J call TRBJ2-7, with 10 bases identical to TRBD2. The CDR3 has 15 residues. With V trimmed by 6 bases and J by 0 bases, 5 bases remained unmatched. In germline, CDR1 is MDHEN, CDR2 SYDVKM. The CDR3 sequence is CASRRLAGSSYEQYF. The CDR3 coding sequence is TGTGCCAGCAGGCGACTAGCGGGCAGCTCCTACGAGCAGTACTTC.

This clonotype was picked up many times. The genes are TRBV2 and TRBJ1-2; unclear D gene. Trimming took off 6 bases at V and 6 bases at J, with 8 bases between the two ends. CDR3 size: 11 residues. In germline, CDR1 is SNHLY, CDR2 FYNNEI. The CDR3 is CASREGDGYTF. CDR3 nucleotides: TGTGCCAGCAGGGAGGGAGATGGCTACACCTTC.

This clonotype was picked up a small number of times. The chain joins TRBV12-3 or TRBV12-4 to TRBJ2-7, with D uncertain. The end of the DNA is better explained by TRBJ2-1, so the J call may be wrong. This CDR3 is built from 13 residues. CDR3 sequence reads: CASSLGARYEQFF. The CDR3 DNA reads TGTGCCAGCAGTTTAGGGGCTCGCTACGAGCAGTTCTTC.

The chain combines TRBV5-1 with TRBJ2-7; no clear D gene. Trimming took 1 base from V and 0 from J, leaving 11 bases between them. The CDR3 has 15 residues. Per germline, CDR1 SGHRS and CDR2 YFSETQ. DNA for the CDR3: TGCGCCAGCAGCTTGTGGGCGACGAGCTCCTACGAGCAGTACTTC. Its protein product is CASSLWATSSYEQYF.

The table lists this clonotype with many counts. J is TRBJ1-1 and V is TRBV11-2, with D uncertain. Trimming took off 7 bases at V and 4 bases at J, with 7 bases between the two ends. There are 11 residues in the CDR3. Germline V lookup: CDR1 SGHAT, CDR2 FQNNGV. CDR3 DNA: TGTGCCAGCACCCCAGCCACTGAAGCTTTCTTT. Translating it yields CASTPATEAFF.

This clonotype was seen ten or more times. The chain is built from TRBV2 and TRBJ1-2; D not certain. Trimming left V 3 bases short and J 2 bases short, with 10 bases between. This CDR3 has 14 amino acids. Germline V gene sequence: CDR1 SNHLY, CDR2 FYNNEI. DNA of the CDR3: TGTGCCAGCAGTGACAGCTTGGGAAACTATGGCTACACCTTC. Translating it yields CASSDSLGNYGYTF.

The table lists this clonotype with a few counts. The chain employs TRBV3-1 and TRBJ2-7; TRBD2 agrees at 10 bases. CDR1 LGHDT and CDR2 YNNKEL come from the germline V gene (reference sequence). The length of the CDR3 is 17 residues. V lost 0 bases to trimming and J lost 7 bases; unmatched junction nucleotides: 12. The CDR3 loop reads CASSQDRSSGRSGEQYF. The DNA for the CDR3 is TGTGCCAGCAGCCAAGATCGTTCTAGCGGGAGATCTGGGGAGCAGTACTTC.

The CDR3 here is CAWNMGTNTEAFF. The CDR3 bases are TGTGCCTGGAATATGGGAACGAACACTGAAGCTTTCTTT. V and J are TRBV30 and TRBJ1-1, with no clear D. V was clipped by 4 bases and J by 1 base, with 10 bases between them. CDR1 and CDR2 from the germline V gene are GTSNPN and SVGIG (reference sequence). CDR3 length: 13 residues.

This clonotype appeared many times. The rearrangement uses TRBV28 and TRBJ2-4, with TRBD1 matching 9 bases. CDR1 MDHEN and CDR2 SYDVKM come from the germline V gene. Germline trimming cut 5 bases from V and 6 bases from J; bases unmatched to any gene: 17. CDR3 length: 18 residues. The CDR3 bases are TGTGCCAGCAGTCGGACAGGGGACCTCCCAGGGATGTCAAACATTCAGTACTTC. Encoded protein: CASSRTGDLPGMSNIQYF.

This rearrangement joins TRBV18 to TRBJ2-1; no clear D. The CDR3 extends over 13 amino acids. Germline lookup yields CDR1 KGHSH and CDR2 LQKENI. Trimming took off 0 bases at V and 6 bases at J, with 6 bases between the two ends. In DNA, the CDR3 is TGTGCCAGCTCACCACCTAGCTCCAATGAGCAGTTCTTC. It specifies CASSPPSSNEQFF. Filled out from reference TRBV18 and TRBJ2-1, the complete variable domain reads NAGVMQNPRHLVRRRGQEARLRCSPMKGHSHVYWYRQLPEEGLKFMVYLQKENIIDESGMPKERFSAEFPKEGPSILRIQQVVRGDSAAYFCASSPPSSNEQFFGPGTRLTVL.

This clonotype has a handful of counts. The chain couples TRBV13 to TRBJ2-7; a possible D gene is TRBD2 (5 bases). This CDR3 is 15 amino acids long. CDR1 PRHDT and CDR2 FYEKMQ come from the germline V gene (reference sequence). The V end lost 5 bases, the J end lost 0 bases, and 14 bases lay between the germline ends. The DNA of the CDR3 is TGTGCCAGCAGCCTCGGACTCTCCGTCTCCTACGAGCAGTACTTC. Its translation: CASSLGLSVSYEQYF. The full variable domain, completed using reference TRBV13 and TRBJ2-7, is AAGVIQSPRHLIKEKRETATLKCYPIPRHDTVYWYQQGPGQDPQFLISFYEKMQSDKGSIPDRFSAQQFSDYHSELNMSSLELGDSALYFCASSLGLSVSYEQYFGPGTRLTVT.

The chain is built from TRBV30 and TRBJ2-5, with D perhaps TRBD1 or TRBD2 (6 bases each). Germline lookup yields CDR1 GTSNPN and CDR2 SVGIG (reference sequence). The V and J ends lost 4 bases and 4 bases respectively, with 10 bases between them. The CDR3 totals 12 residues. CDR3 coding DNA: TGTGCCTGGAATCGGGGGCCAGAGACCCAGTACTTC. As protein: CAWNRGPETQYF.

This clonotype was detected a few times. V usage is TRBV11-2 and J usage is TRBJ2-3, with D unclear. The length of the CDR3 is 17 residues. Germline V gene lookup returns CDR1 SGHAT and CDR2 FQNNGV. V dropped 0 bases and J dropped 1 base, with 14 bases sitting between them. The CDR3 region has the DNA TGTGCCAGCAGCTTAGATGGGCAGGCCGCGGGCACAGATACGCAGTATTTT. Translating gives CASSLDGQAAGTDTQYF.

The table lists this clonotype with many counts. This rearrangement joins TRBV7-3 to TRBJ2-5, with 10 positions matching TRBD2. The V segment lost 0 bases and the J segment 5 bases; nucleotides outside the gene matches: 9. Germline-derived CDR1 and CDR2 are SGHTA and FQGTGA. The CDR3 is 17 residues long. CDR3 in amino acids: CASSLTSPSGSRETQYF. CDR3 bases: TGTGCCAGCAGCTTAACGAGTCCTAGCGGGAGTCGGGAGACCCAGTACTTC.

In its sample, this clonotype was seen a few times. The rearrangement uses TRBV29-1 and TRBJ2-3; 12 nucleotides line up with TRBD1. In germline, CDR1 is SQVTM, CDR2 ANQGSEA. J lost 4 bases, V lost 0 bases, and 5 bases had no gene match. The CDR3 totals 16 residues. The CDR3 is CSVEDLGQGAPDTQYF. CDR3 nucleotides: TGCAGCGTTGAAGATTTGGGACAGGGGGCTCCAGATACGCAGTATTTT.

This clonotype was counted at least ten times. J is TRBJ2-7 and V is TRBV2, with 8 nucleotides matching TRBD1. The trim removed 7 bases at V and 4 bases at J, leaving 3 bases unmatched. Germline-derived CDR1 and CDR2 are SNHLY and FYNNEI. The CDR3 has 12 residues. In DNA form, the CDR3 reads TGTGCCAGCAAGCAGGGGGCATACGAGCAGTACTTC. It is translated as CASKQGAYEQYF.

This clonotype came up many times. V is TRBV11-2 and J is TRBJ2-7; 7 bases are shared with TRBD1. The CDR3 spans 16 residues. Germline values: CDR1 SGHAT, CDR2 FQNNGV. The V segment lost 4 bases and the J segment 0 bases; nucleotides outside the gene matches: 9. The DNA of the CDR3 is TGTGCCAGCAGCTGGGCTCCGGGACAGAGCTCCTACGAGCAGTACTTC. It is translated as CASSWAPGQSSYEQYF. Variable domain in full (rest from reference TRBV11-2 and TRBJ2-7): EAGVAQSPRYKIIEKRQSVAFWCNPISGHATLYWYQQILGQGPKLLIQFQNNGVVDDSQLPKDRFSAERLKGVDSTLKIQPAKLEDSAVYLCASSWAPGQSSYEQYFGPGTRLTVT.

The chain links TRBV5-1 to TRBJ2-1, with TRBD1 matching over 9 bases. The germline CDR1 and CDR2 sequences are SGHRS and YFSETQ. This CDR3 has 15 residues. V lost 7 bases and J lost 5; bases outside the gene matches: 10. CDR3 loop: CASRATGGVNNEQFF. CDR3 bases: TGCGCCAGCCGCGCGACAGGGGGGGTGAACAATGAGCAGTTCTTC.

The rearrangement joins TRBV6-2 or TRBV6-3 to TRBJ1-3; D might be TRBD1 (6 bases). CDR1 and CDR2 (germline): MNHEY, SVGEGT. The CDR3 consists of 14 residues. Deletions cut 8 bases from V and 0 bases from J, with 11 bases between. For the CDR3, the DNA is TGTGCCAGCTCGCAGGGACACTCTGGAAACACCATATATTTT. Amino acids: CASSQGHSGNTIYF.

This chain joins TRBV12-3 or TRBV12-4 and TRBJ2-5, with D perhaps given as TRBD1 or TRBD2 (6 bases each). V was clipped by 7 bases and J by 2 bases, with 17 bases between them. The CDR3 totals 15 residues. In DNA form, the CDR3 reads TGTGCCAGCACCACAGGGACTGCCAAACAAGAGACCCAGTACTTC. Protein product: CASTTGTAKQETQYF.

The J gene is TRBJ1-1, the V gene TRBV7-9; D uncertain. The V end lost 5 bases, the J end lost 1 base, and 11 bases lay between the germline ends. Germline values: CDR1 SEHNR, CDR2 FQNEAQ (reference sequence). The CDR3 sequence is 14 residues long. CDR3 region: CASSSSQANTEAFF. DNA for the CDR3: TGTGCCAGCAGCAGCTCCCAGGCGAACACTGAAGCTTTCTTT. Variable domain in full (rest from reference TRBV7-9 and TRBJ1-1): DTGVSQNPRHKITKRGQNVTFRCDPISEHNRLYWYRQTLGQGPEFLTYFQNEAQLEKSRLLSDRFSAERPKGSFSTLEIQRTEQGDSAMYLCASSSSQANTEAFFGQGTRLTVV.

This rearrangement joins TRBV7-9 to TRBJ2-1, with D possibly being TRBD2 (6 bases). The CDR3 length is 14 residues. The V gene's germline CDR1 is SEHNR and CDR2 FQNEAQ (reference sequence). V dropped 6 bases and J dropped 8 bases, with 17 bases sitting between them. In DNA, the CDR3 is TGTGCCAGCAGAGGATCACGGGAGATCGATGAGCAGTTCTTC. It yields the protein CASRGSREIDEQFF.

The chain recombines TRBV7-3 with TRBJ2-1; TRBD2 is a possible D gene (5 bases). Germline V CDR1 and CDR2: SGHTA, FQGTGA. With 5 bases removed from V and 15 bases from J, the gap between germline ends came to 20 bases. This CDR3 is 13 amino acids long. The CDR3 reads CASSVDPGMESFF. CDR3 coding DNA: TGTGCCAGCAGCGTGGATCCGGGGATGGAATCGTTCTTC.

V and J are TRBV28 and TRBJ2-4; D unresolved. V lost 2 bases and J lost 0, with 8 bases in between. The germline V gene encodes CDR1 MDHEN and CDR2 SYDVKM. There are 15 residues in the CDR3. CDR3 DNA sequence: TGTGCCAGCAGTTTAAGACATTCAGCCAAAAACATTCAGTACTTC. Protein product: CASSLRHSAKNIQYF.